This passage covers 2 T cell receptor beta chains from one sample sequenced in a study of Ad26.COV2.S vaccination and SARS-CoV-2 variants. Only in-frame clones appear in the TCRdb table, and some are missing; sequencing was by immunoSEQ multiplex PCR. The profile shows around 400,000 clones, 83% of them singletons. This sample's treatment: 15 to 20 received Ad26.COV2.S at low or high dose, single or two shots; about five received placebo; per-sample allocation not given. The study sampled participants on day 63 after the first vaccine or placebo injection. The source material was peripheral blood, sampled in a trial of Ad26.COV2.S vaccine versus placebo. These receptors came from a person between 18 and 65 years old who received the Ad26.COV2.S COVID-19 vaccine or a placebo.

The chain's CDR3 is CSVQTGVQPQHF. The CDR3 DNA reads as TGCAGCGTTCAGACAGGGGTCCAGCCCCAGCATTTT. The J gene is TRBJ1-5, the V gene TRBV29-1, with 8 bases matching TRBD1. V dropped 5 bases and J dropped 7; count of bases not matched to a gene: 4. CDR3 size: 12 residues. Germline CDR1 SQVTM, CDR2 ANQGSEA. The entire variable domain, with the rest obtained from reference TRBV29-1 and TRBJ1-5, is as follows: SAVISQKPSRDICQRGTSLTIQCQVDSQVTMMFWYRQQPGQSLTLIATANQGSEATYESGFVIDKFPISRPNLTFSTLTVSNMSPEDSSIYLCSVQTGVQPQHFGDGTRLSIL.

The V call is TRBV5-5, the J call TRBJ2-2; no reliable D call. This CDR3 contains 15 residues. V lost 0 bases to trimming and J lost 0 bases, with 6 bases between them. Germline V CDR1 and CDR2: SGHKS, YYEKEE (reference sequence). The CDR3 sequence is CASSLGQTNTGELFF. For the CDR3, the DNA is TGTGCCAGCAGCTTGGGGCAGACGAACACCGGGGAGCTGTTTTTT. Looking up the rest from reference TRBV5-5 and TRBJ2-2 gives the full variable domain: DAGVTQSPTHLIKTRGQQVTLRCSPISGHKSVSWYQQVLGQGPQFIFQYYEKEERGRGNFPDRFSARQFPNYSSELNVNALLLGDSALYLCASSLGQTNTGELFFGEGSRLTVL.